The 9 T cell receptor beta chains reported below all come from one sample, sequenced in a study of human T cells and chemical hapten exposure. Via MiXCR, TCRdb re-called the RACE reads, giving one row per CDR3 protein. The table includes roughly 360,000 distinct CDR3 sequences, roughly 5% detected once. As to time point: patch test 1, 2 weeks after DPC sensitization. Noted treatment: therapeutic diphenylcyclopropenone sensitization with weekly scalp DPC. The sample in question was whole blood, obtained in connection with sensitization to the hapten diphenylcyclopropenone (DPC). These receptors were collected from a woman aged 50 to 60 with alopecia areata. Some clones in this sample may be carry-over from other donors' samples.

This clonotype was picked up a small number of times. This rearrangement joins TRBV27 to TRBJ2-5; 9 bases match TRBD2. The V gene end was trimmed by 2 bases and the J gene end by 5 bases; junction bases not matched to a gene: 9. The CDR3 has 16 amino acids. Germline V gives CDR1 MNHEY, CDR2 SMNVEV (reference sequence). For the CDR3, the DNA is TGTGCCAGCAGTTTAAGGGCGGGGGGGCCCCAGGAGACCCAGTACTTC. Translating gives CASSLRAGGPQETQYF.

This clonotype was observed a handful of times. The V call is TRBV6-2 or TRBV6-3, the J call TRBJ2-7; 7 bases fit TRBD2. The V gene end was trimmed by 8 bases and the J gene end by 2 bases; junction bases not matched to a gene: 3. Germline V CDR1 and CDR2: MNHEY, SVGEGT. This CDR3 has 12 residues. The CDR3 DNA follows: TGTGCCAGCTGGGCGGGAGCCTACGAGCAGTACTTC. Its translation: CASWAGAYEQYF.

This clonotype was seen many times. V gene TRBV2 combines with J gene TRBJ1-2; 7 nucleotides agree with TRBD1. Per germline, CDR1 SNHLY and CDR2 FYNNEI. Trimming removed 8 bases from V and 5 bases from J; junction bases left unmatched: 11. The CDR3 consists of 14 residues. The CDR3 loop is CASSQTGEGYGYTF. CDR3 nucleotides: TGTGCCAGCTCCCAAACAGGGGAGGGTTATGGCTACACCTTC.

This clonotype appeared many times. The chain couples TRBV24-1 to TRBJ1-5; D perhaps matches TRBD1 (6 bases). Germline CDR1 and CDR2: KGHDR and SFDVKD. This CDR3 contains 15 residues. Trimming pared 9 bases from V and 0 bases from J, leaving 14 bases between. CDR3 bases: TGTGCCACCGCCCCCAGGGGAAGTAGCAATCAGCCCCAGCATTTT. It yields the protein CATAPRGSSNQPQHF.

At least ten counts were recorded for this clonotype. The rearrangement links TRBV12-3 or TRBV12-4 to TRBJ2-5; D unclear. This CDR3 is 11 amino acids long. Trimming pared 6 bases from V and 1 base from J, leaving 3 bases between. This CDR3 is CASSIQETQYF. The CDR3 coding sequence is TGTGCCAGCAGCATCCAAGAGACCCAGTACTTC.

This clonotype was counted a few times. The chain carries TRBV6-6 and TRBJ2-1; either TRBD1 or TRBD2 may fit D (5 bases each). The germline V gene encodes CDR1 MNHNY and CDR2 SVGAGI (reference sequence). This CDR3 contains 14 residues. Trimming removed 6 bases at V and 2 bases at J, with 11 bases between. CDR3 residues: CASRPGPTYNEQFF. In DNA form, the CDR3 reads TGTGCCAGCAGGCCGGGACCCACCTACAATGAGCAGTTCTTC.

This clonotype has ten or more counts. This chain joins TRBV2 and TRBJ2-5, with TRBD2 identical over 7 bases. The ends lost 6 bases at V and 1 base at J; junction bases unmatched: 11. CDR1 and CDR2 (germline): SNHLY, FYNNEI. The CDR3 is made up of 16 amino acids. The CDR3 sequence is CASRKFGGTSQETQYF. For the CDR3, the DNA is TGTGCCAGCAGAAAATTCGGGGGGACGTCCCAAGAGACCCAGTACTTC.

This clonotype has a count of ten or more. The chain uses TRBV29-1 and TRBJ2-7; D gene uncertain. Trimming stripped 4 bases from V and 4 bases from J, with 8 bases between. CDR1 is SQVTM, CDR2 ANQGSEA, per germline. This CDR3 region has 11 residues. CDR3 DNA sequence: TGCAGCGTTGCCGACGGGTACGAGCAGTACTTC. Protein product: CSVADGYEQYF.

The chain carries TRBV5-1 and TRBJ2-3, with 8 bases aligning to TRBD2. Germline V gene sequence: CDR1 SGHRS, CDR2 YFSETQ. CDR3 length: 17 residues. J lost 4 bases, V lost 2 bases, and 12 bases had no gene match. CDR3 coding DNA: TGCGCCAGCAGCTTAGTGCCGGGACTAGGGACTCCAGATACGCAGTATTTT. This gives the protein CASSLVPGLGTPDTQYF.